Detailed here is one TCR beta chain. The antigen remains undetermined. The data were taken from a study of T cell responses to AZD1222 COVID-19 vaccine. Study-wide points: Clonal diversity was possibly underestimated; the donors were predominantly white British and more often female. Regions left unmutated in variants are reportedly the target of nearly half of spike-specific TCRs.

Profiled with immunoSEQ multiplex PCR; TCRdb holds only in-frame clones, not every one. The sample lists roughly 150,000 clones, roughly 91% occurring once. This TCR derives from an adult who received the AZD1222 COVID-19 vaccine. The source was peripheral blood, collected 28 days after the second AZD1222 dose.

CDR3 in DNA: TGTGCCTGGACAGGGATAATAAACAATGAGCAGTTCTTC. It yields the protein CAWTGIINNEQFF. This chain joins TRBV30 and TRBJ2-1, with D perhaps matching TRBD1 (5 bases). Trimming shortened V by 4 bases and J by 5 bases, and 12 bases separated the two germline ends. The CDR3 totals 13 residues. The V gene's germline CDR1 is GTSNPN and CDR2 SVGIG (reference sequence). The variable domain in full, completed from reference TRBV30 and TRBJ2-1, reads SQTIHQWPATLVQPVGSPLSLECTVEGTSNPNLYWYRQAAGRGLQLLFYSVGIGQISSEVPQNLSASRPQDRQFILSSKKLLLSDSGFYLCAWTGIINNEQFFGPGTRLTVL.